This T cell receptor (beta chain) was captured by sequencing in a study of type 1 regulatory T cells. Study information: This in vitro CD4 product, T-allo10, is enriched for Tr1 cells and alloantigen-specific. Study-level points and caveats: Tr1 cells had a more restricted TCR repertoire than non-Tr1 cells.

A single record per CDR3 protein comes from TCRdb applying MiXCR to the reads. Of about 62,000 distinct CDR3 sequences listed, roughly 60% were seen once; the top ten hold 1.5% to 2%. The germline V and J ends were trimmed by 6 bases and 2 bases, with 22 bases remaining between them. The CDR3 consists of 17 residues. Germline CDR1 MNHNY, CDR2 SVGAGI (reference sequence). In the case of this clonotype: Its target is not known.

The chain has TRBV6-6 and TRBJ2-5; D ambiguous. The sequence came from a human donor in good health. The sequencing sample was made of cultured non-Tr1 T cells, either the whole culture or a sorted T cell fraction (not recorded which). The CDR3 loop is CASSPPTGRHLQETQYF. Here the CDR3 DNA reads TGTGCCAGCAGCCCTCCGACCGGCAGGCATTTACAAGAGACCCAGTACTTC.